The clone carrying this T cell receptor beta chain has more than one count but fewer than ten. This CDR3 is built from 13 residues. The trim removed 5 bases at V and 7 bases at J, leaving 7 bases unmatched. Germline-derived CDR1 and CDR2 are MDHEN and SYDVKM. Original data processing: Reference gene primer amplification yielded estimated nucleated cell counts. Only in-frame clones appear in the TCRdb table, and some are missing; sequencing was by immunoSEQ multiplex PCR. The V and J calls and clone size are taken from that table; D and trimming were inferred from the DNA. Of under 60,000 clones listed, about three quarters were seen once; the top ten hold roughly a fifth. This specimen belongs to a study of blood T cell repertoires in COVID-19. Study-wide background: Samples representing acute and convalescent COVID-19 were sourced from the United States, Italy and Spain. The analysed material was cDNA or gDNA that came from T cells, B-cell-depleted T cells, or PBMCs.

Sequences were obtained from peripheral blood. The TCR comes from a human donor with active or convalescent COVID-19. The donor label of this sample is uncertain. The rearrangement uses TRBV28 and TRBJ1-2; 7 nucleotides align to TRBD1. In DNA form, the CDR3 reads TGTGCCAGCAGTCAGTTGACAGGGAGTGGCTACACCTTC. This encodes CASSQLTGSGYTF.